One sample yielded the 18 T cell receptor beta chains listed below, sequenced in a study of blood T cell repertoires in COVID-19. The table came from immunoSEQ multiplex PCR; TCRdb's copy has only in-frame clones and leaves some out. The sample has about 430,000 clones, roughly 90% seen once. Sequencing was performed on PBMCs or T cells enriched from blood (not recorded which). These receptors were collected from a woman aged 18-29 years who had been exposed to COVID-19.

This clone has a single count. This chain connects TRBV9 to TRBJ2-7; maybe TRBD2 (6 bases). The germline gives CDR1 SGDLS, CDR2 YYNGEE. V was cut by 0 bases and J by 0 bases, with 16 bases left in between. This CDR3 contains 17 residues. The CDR3 region is CASSVGGGSDSSYEQYF. CDR3 DNA sequence: TGTGCCAGCAGCGTAGGGGGAGGATCGGATAGCTCCTACGAGCAGTACTTC. The full variable domain, completed using reference TRBV9 and TRBJ2-7, is DSGVTQTPKHLITATGQRVTLRCSPRSGDLSVYWYQQSLDQGLQFLIQYYNGEERAKGNILERFSAQQFPDLHSELNLSSLELGDSALYFCASSVGGGSDSSYEQYFGPGTRLTVT.

Here the CDR3 DNA reads TGTGCCAGCAGGGGGGCCGCGGTGGCTGGGTCACCCCTCCACTTT. It specifies CASRGAAVAGSPLHF. The chain couples TRBV25-1 to TRBJ1-6; D is possibly TRBD1 (6 bases). Germline lookup yields CDR1 MGHDK and CDR2 SYGVNS. This CDR3 region has 15 residues. Trimming removed 6 bases at V and 10 bases at J, with 19 bases between.

The chain links TRBV6-2 or TRBV6-3 to TRBJ1-2, with 7 bases fitting TRBD1. The CDR3 length is 14 residues. V shed 6 bases, J shed 0 bases, and the junction held 4 bases outside the gene matches. From germline, CDR1 is MNHEY and CDR2 SVGEGT. The CDR3: CASRPQGANYGYTF. CDR3 coding DNA: TGTGCCAGCAGGCCTCAGGGGGCTAACTATGGCTACACCTTC.

Here the CDR3 DNA reads TGTGCCAGCACTAGCGGAGGTTACGAGCAGTACTTC. Translated, it gives CASTSGGYEQYF. The rearrangement uses TRBV28 and TRBJ2-7, with 7 bases lining up with TRBD2. With V trimmed by 7 bases and J by 4 bases, 4 bases remained unmatched. Germline assignment: CDR1 MDHEN and CDR2 SYDVKM. The CDR3 covers 12 residues.

J is TRBJ2-5 and V is TRBV30, with D perhaps TRBD1 (6 bases). V dropped 0 bases and J dropped 5 bases, with 16 bases sitting between them. The germline V gene encodes CDR1 GTSNPN and CDR2 SVGIG (reference sequence). The CDR3 has 15 residues. The DNA of the CDR3 is TGTGCCTGGAGTGTAAGGCAGGGGCGGGTGGAGACCCAGTACTTC. It translates to CAWSVRQGRVETQYF.

V gene TRBV7-9 combines with J gene TRBJ1-1; 9 positions agree with TRBD1. Unmatched junction bases numbered 13, after V lost 6 bases and J lost 5 bases. The CDR3 runs 16 residues. Germline lookup yields CDR1 SEHNR and CDR2 FQNEAQ (reference sequence). CDR3: CASSPTLQGAGTEAFF. CDR3 nucleotide sequence: TGTGCCAGCAGTCCGACCCTACAGGGGGCAGGAACTGAAGCTTTCTTT.

The chain recombines TRBV27 with TRBJ1-6; a possible D gene is TRBD1 (6 bases). CDR1 MNHEY and CDR2 SMNVEV come from the germline V gene (reference sequence). The CDR3 consists of 15 residues. V lost 3 bases and J lost 2, with 8 bases in between. For the CDR3, the DNA is TGTGCCAGCAGTTTGGGGGGGCCCTATAATTCACCCCTCCACTTT. This translates into CASSLGGPYNSPLHF.

The chain carries TRBV7-2 and TRBJ2-7; D is ambiguous. The germline CDR1 and CDR2 sequences are SGHTA and FQGNSA. Between the trimmed V and J ends, which lost 4 bases and 4 bases, there was a span of 11 bases. The CDR3 is made up of 13 amino acids. CDR3 in DNA: TGTGCCAGCAGCTCCACGGTAGTTTACGAGCAGTACTTC. Its translation is CASSSTVVYEQYF.

This clone has more than one count but fewer than ten. The rearrangement uses TRBV12-5 and TRBJ2-1, with D possibly matching TRBD1 (6 bases). CDR3 length equals 13 residues. The ends were cut back, 6 bases at V and 8 bases at J, with 14 bases in the middle. Germline V CDR1 and CDR2: LGHNT, FRNRAP. The CDR3, as DNA: TGTGCTAGTGGCCAGGACAGTTTCCATGAGCAGTTCTTC. Translation gives CASGQDSFHEQFF.

The rearrangement links TRBV4-2 to TRBJ1-2, with 8 nucleotides matching TRBD1. Germline-derived CDR1 and CDR2 are LGHNA and YNFKEQ. The CDR3 covers 18 residues. The ends lost 0 bases at V and 4 bases at J; junction bases unmatched: 13. The CDR3 region has the DNA TGTGCCAGCAGCCAAGATCAGGAGACAGGGGACGTGATCTATGGCTACACCTTC. Translating it yields CASSQDQETGDVIYGYTF.

This clone appeared once. The gene calls are TRBV6-5 and TRBJ2-2; D call uncertain. This CDR3 has 14 amino acids. The V and J ends lost 4 bases and 2 bases respectively, with 8 bases between them. The V gene's germline CDR1 is MNHEY and CDR2 SVGAGI. The CDR3 spells CASSSRQNTGELFF. DNA for the CDR3: TGTGCCAGCAGTTCCAGACAAAACACCGGGGAGCTGTTTTTT.

A single count supports this clone. CDR3 bases: TGTGCCAGCAGCGTAGAGGGAGGCCGCTCCTACGAGCAGTACTTC. This gives the protein CASSVEGGRSYEQYF. The J gene is TRBJ2-7, the V gene TRBV9, with a weak D call TRBD2 (6 bases). V gave up 0 bases and J gave up 0 bases, with 10 bases separating them. In germline, CDR1 is SGDLS, CDR2 YYNGEE. This CDR3 contains 15 residues.

The chain uses TRBV20-1 and TRBJ1-1; D is uncertain. This CDR3 contains 15 residues. Trimming shortened V by 3 bases and J by 1 base, and 15 bases separated the two germline ends. Germline V gene lookup returns CDR1 DFQATT and CDR2 SNEGSKA (reference sequence). This CDR3 reads CSASSGSLRNTEAFF. CDR3 sequence (DNA): TGCAGTGCTAGTTCGGGAAGTTTACGGAACACTGAAGCTTTCTTT.

The chain links TRBV27 to TRBJ1-1, with D perhaps matching TRBD1 (5 bases). Per germline, CDR1 MNHEY and CDR2 SMNVEV (reference sequence). This CDR3 has 16 residues. V gave up 1 base and J gave up 0 bases, with 12 bases separating them. CDR3 sequence reads: CASSLWQGGMNTEAFF. CDR3 bases: TGTGCCAGCAGTTTATGGCAGGGAGGCATGAACACTGAAGCTTTCTTT.

V is TRBV7-2 and J is TRBJ2-1; 7 bases agree with TRBD2. Germline CDR1 reads SGHTA; CDR2 reads FQGNSA. This CDR3 spans 14 amino acids. J lost 1 base, V lost 6 bases, and 3 bases had no gene match. CDR3 in DNA: TGTGCCAGCAGACCGGGGGGTTCCTACAATGAGCAGTTCTTC. It specifies CASRPGGSYNEQFF.

V gene TRBV28 combines with J gene TRBJ1-4, with D perhaps TRBD1 (5 bases). The V gene lost 2 bases and the J gene lost 4 bases, with 8 bases spanning the gap. The germline V gene has CDR1 MDHEN and CDR2 SYDVKM. This CDR3 is 14 amino acids long. This CDR3 is CASSLGGFNEKLFF. The CDR3, as DNA: TGTGCCAGCAGTTTAGGGGGGTTTAATGAAAAACTGTTTTTT.

This chain uses TRBV7-9 with TRBJ1-1, with 11 bases matching TRBD1. The CDR3 sequence is 18 residues long. The junction had 11 bases not matched to a gene; V was cut back by 5 bases and J by 0 bases. Germline CDR1 reads SEHNR; CDR2 reads FQNEAQ (reference sequence). CDR3 in amino acids: CASSPGTGGLGMNTEAFF. As DNA, the CDR3 is TGTGCCAGCAGCCCTGGGACAGGGGGTTTGGGGATGAACACTGAAGCTTTCTTT.

J is TRBJ1-3 and V is TRBV29-1; tentatively, D is TRBD1 (5 bases). Germline V gives CDR1 SQVTM, CDR2 ANQGSEA. The CDR3 spans 14 residues. V was clipped by 0 bases and J by 5 bases, with 11 bases between them. This CDR3 reads CSVEDQGVRNTIYF. The CDR3 bases are TGCAGCGTTGAAGATCAAGGGGTCCGAAACACCATATATTTT. The whole variable domain, remainder taken from reference TRBV29-1 and TRBJ1-3, is SAVISQKPSRDICQRGTSLTIQCQVDSQVTMMFWYRQQPGQSLTLIATANQGSEATYESGFVIDKFPISRPNLTFSTLTVSNMSPEDSSIYLCSVEDQGVRNTIYFGEGSWLTVV.